This passage covers 9 T cell receptor beta chains from one sample sequenced in a study of blood T cell repertoires in COVID-19. The table came from immunoSEQ multiplex PCR; TCRdb's copy has only in-frame clones and leaves some out. The sample comprises 350,000 to 400,000 clones, more than 75% of which are singletons, and about 1.2% rests with the top ten. Sequenced: PBMCs or T cells enriched from blood (not recorded which). Source of these receptors: a woman under 30 who had recovered from COVID-19.

A single count supports this clone. The chain uses TRBV5-4 and TRBJ1-2; TRBD1 matches 9 bases. The CDR3 has 14 amino acids. CDR1 and CDR2 (germline): SGHNT, YYREEE (reference sequence). Losses at the gene ends were 4 bases for V and 2 bases for J; bases not matched to a gene: 3. The CDR3 here is CASSTGTGNYGYTF. DNA of the CDR3: TGTGCCAGCAGCACTGGGACAGGGAACTATGGCTACACCTTC.

This rearrangement joins TRBV12-3 or TRBV12-4 to TRBJ2-3; D uncertain. The CDR3 extends over 13 amino acids. Trimming took off 6 bases at V and 0 bases at J, with 7 bases between the two ends. The CDR3 loop reads CASSTTSTDTQYF. As DNA, the CDR3 is TGTGCCAGCAGCACGACTAGCACAGATACGCAGTATTTT.

The rearrangement links TRBV11-2 to TRBJ2-5; TRBD2 aligns across 14 bases. Germline-derived CDR1 and CDR2 are SGHAT and FQNNGV. V lost 4 bases to trimming and J lost 0 bases; unmatched junction nucleotides: 7. This CDR3 has 18 residues. CDR3 nucleotides: TGTGCCAGCAGCTCCTTCCGGACTAGCGGGGGGAACCAAGAGACCCAGTACTTC. Translation gives CASSSFRTSGGNQETQYF.

The chain links TRBV3-1 (or the pseudogene TRBV3-2) to TRBJ2-3, with a weak D call TRBD2 (5 bases). Germline assignment: CDR1 LGHDT and CDR2 YNNKEL (reference sequence). V dropped 4 bases and J dropped 6 bases, with 14 bases sitting between them. The CDR3 is made up of 14 amino acids. CDR3 loop: CASSPRTLGDTQYF. Here the CDR3 DNA reads TGTGCCAGCAGCCCCAGGACTCTTGGGGATACGCAGTATTTT.

The chain joins TRBV19 to TRBJ1-5; no clear D. In germline, CDR1 is LNHDA, CDR2 SQIVND (reference sequence). The CDR3 is 14 residues long. V lost 7 bases, J lost 2 bases, and 12 bases lay in between. The CDR3 reads CASKQIPGNQPQHF. The CDR3 nucleotides are TGTGCCAGTAAGCAAATTCCGGGCAATCAGCCCCAGCATTTT.

The chain is built from TRBV5-1 and TRBJ2-7, with 11 bases aligning to TRBD1. This CDR3 comprises 14 residues. V gave up 3 bases and J gave up 3 bases; unmatched junction bases: 2. The germline gives CDR1 SGHRS, CDR2 YFSETQ. The CDR3 DNA reads as TGCGCCAGCAGCTCCGGGACAGGGGGCTACGAGCAGTACTTC. Residues: CASSSGTGGYEQYF.

The V call is TRBV2, the J call TRBJ2-5; D possibly corresponds to TRBD1 (5 bases). Germline values: CDR1 SNHLY, CDR2 FYNNEI. V dropped 6 bases and J dropped 5 bases, with 7 bases sitting between them. This CDR3 is built from 11 residues. The CDR3 here is CASRGAETQYF. The CDR3 nucleotides read TGTGCCAGCAGAGGGGCCGAGACCCAGTACTTC.

The J gene is TRBJ2-1, the V gene TRBV7-9, with 7 bases fitting TRBD2. Germline-derived CDR1 and CDR2 are SEHNR and FQNEAQ (reference sequence). The V segment lost 6 bases and the J segment 4 bases; nucleotides outside the gene matches: 12. The length of the CDR3 is 16 residues. For the CDR3, the DNA is TGTGCCAGCAGTCTAACGTCGGGGGGAAGGTACAATGAGCAGTTCTTC. Encoded protein: CASSLTSGGRYNEQFF.

The chain links TRBV5-1 to TRBJ2-5; D is possibly TRBD1 (6 bases). This CDR3 spans 14 amino acids. The V end lost 4 bases, the J end lost 3 bases, and 13 bases lay between the germline ends. CDR1 and CDR2 from the germline V gene are SGHRS and YFSETQ. For the CDR3, the DNA is TGCGCCAGCAGCCAGACGTCAGGGGAAGAGACCCAGTACTTC. This encodes CASSQTSGEETQYF. The full variable domain, completed using reference TRBV5-1 and TRBJ2-5, is KAGVTQTPRYLIKTRGQQVTLSCSPISGHRSVSWYQQTPGQGLQFLFEYFSETQRNKGNFPGRFSGRQFSNSRSEMNVSTLELGDSALYLCASSQTSGEETQYFGPGTRLLVL.